The clone carrying this TCR beta chain appeared many times. The antigen is undetermined. Germline V gene data show CDR1 as MNHEY and CDR2 as SVGAGI. V was pared by 2 bases and J by 0 bases, with 8 bases between. The CDR3 runs to 15 residues. TCRdb re-derived calls from the RACE reads in MiXCR, one entry per CDR3 protein. The sample consists of over 60,000 distinct CDR3 sequences, around a tenth of them appearing once. The sample comes from a study of human T cells and chemical hapten exposure. Study-level points and caveats: Significantly more large CDR3 similarity clusters arose among expanded TCRs than among controls. There was no change with DPC sensitization in TCRs above 1 in 1000 frequency. Donors were affected by alopecia, so their immune reaction might vary from that of healthy individuals.

Time point given: patch test 2, 6 weeks after DPC sensitization. Treatment given: therapeutic diphenylcyclopropenone sensitization with weekly scalp DPC. Patches went on only after blood had been drawn each time. Sample: whole blood, taken in connection with sensitization to the hapten diphenylcyclopropenone (DPC). The V call is TRBV6-5, the J call TRBJ1-3; a possible D gene is TRBD1 (6 bases). This TCR was recovered from a woman in her forties or fifties with alopecia areata. Some clones in this sample may be carry-over from other donors' samples. Here the CDR3 reads CASSYDRSSGNTIYF. In DNA form, the CDR3 reads TGTGCCAGCAGTTACGACAGGTCCTCTGGAAACACCATATATTTT.